The clone carrying this TCR beta chain appeared a few times. What it binds is unknown. Researchers ran the PCR with 60 Vbeta and 13 Jbeta primers. Libraries were prepared by immunoSEQ multiplex PCR; TCRdb keeps only in-frame clonotypes and omits some of them. The top ten clones hold under 4.5% of a sample with 130,000 to 150,000 clones, about 76% of them seen once. The data belong to a study of cytomegalovirus exposure and HLA in healthy donors. Germline CDR1 reads WNHNN; CDR2 reads SYGVQD (reference sequence). The CDR3 loop spans 14 amino acids. The V segment lost 7 bases and the J segment 7 bases; nucleotides outside the gene matches: 6. Notes on the study in general: Donors belonging to an Asian-associated ancestry cluster reportedly showed fewer N-insertions in productive TCRs than the roughly 670-donor mean, according to what a later analysis found. Sequencing likely caused a cluster of highly shared sequence variants. Rates of TCR association differed by HLA locus in a later analysis, with DRB1 highest and HLA-C lowest.

The sequence was collected from a man between 18 and 29 years old in good health and CMV-seronegative. The specimen was PBMCs. The chain uses TRBV10-1 and TRBJ1-6; 8 positions agree with TRBD1. CDR3 loop: CASKPDRENSPLHF. The CDR3 DNA reads as TGCGCCAGCAAACCGGACAGGGAGAATTCACCCCTCCACTTT.